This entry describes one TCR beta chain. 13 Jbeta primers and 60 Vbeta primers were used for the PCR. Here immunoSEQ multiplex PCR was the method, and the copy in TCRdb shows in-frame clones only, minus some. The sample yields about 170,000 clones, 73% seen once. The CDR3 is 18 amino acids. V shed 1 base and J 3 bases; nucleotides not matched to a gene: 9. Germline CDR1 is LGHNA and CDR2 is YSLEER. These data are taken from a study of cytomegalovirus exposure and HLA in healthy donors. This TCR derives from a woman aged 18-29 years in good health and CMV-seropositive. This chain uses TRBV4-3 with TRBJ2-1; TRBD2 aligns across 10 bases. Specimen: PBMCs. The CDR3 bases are TGCGCCAGCAGCCAAGTGGGGGAACTAGCGGGGCTCTACAATGAGCAGTTCTTC. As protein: CASSQVGELAGLYNEQFF.